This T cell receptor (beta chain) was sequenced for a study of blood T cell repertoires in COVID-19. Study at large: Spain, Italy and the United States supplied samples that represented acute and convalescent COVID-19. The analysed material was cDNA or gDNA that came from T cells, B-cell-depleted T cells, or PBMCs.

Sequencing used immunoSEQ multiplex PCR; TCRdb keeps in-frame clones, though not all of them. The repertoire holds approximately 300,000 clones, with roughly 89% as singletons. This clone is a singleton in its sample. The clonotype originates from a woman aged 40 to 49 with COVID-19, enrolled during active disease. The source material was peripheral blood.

Written as DNA, the CDR3 is TGTGCCAGCAGCTTAGGGAGTCAGCCCCAGCATTTT. Encoded protein: CASSLGSQPQHF. The chain is built from TRBV7-9 and TRBJ1-5; no reliable D call. This CDR3 comprises 12 residues. CDR1 SEHNR and CDR2 FQNEAQ come from the germline V gene (reference sequence). V was cut by 1 base and J by 6 bases, with 4 bases left in between.